Below, one T cell receptor (beta chain) is given with its context. What antigen it recognizes has not been identified. No base-level quality is on record; no much larger clone is a single base apart. This record comes from a study of blood T cell repertoires in COVID-19 (dated by TCRdb to the early 2020s). For the wider study: The collaborator samples originated in the United States, Italy and Spain and spanned the acute and convalescent phases of COVID-19. Deeply sampled blood TCRbeta repertoires from subjects exposed to, actively infected with, or recovered from COVID-19 were included in the dataset. The sample metadata nearly always contained a de-identified subject ID, COVID-19 status, age in years and sex. The prospective study material was composed of cDNA or gDNA derived from T cells, B-cell-depleted T cells, or PBMCs. Where available, HLA class I and class II types were obtained from metadata supplied by the sample provider rather than from assay-based typing. Samples were obtained from the ongoing ImmuneRACE study (first 160 participants) and from about 1,300 subjects provided by 6 global collaborators. A freely available public database, intended as a resource for researchers studying the immune response to SARS-CoV-2, is where the repertoires were released. Broader findings and caveats from the paper: How much clinical and demographic metadata was included differed by source and by participant, and the metadata was provided uncurated.

V and J are trimmed by 7 bases and 4 bases, and the gene matches miss 6 bases of the junction. From cysteine to phenylalanine, the CDR3 is 13 amino acids long. The kept DNA is CDR3 alone, 39 bases in frame from the first base. From a lookup of the germline V gene (reference sequence), CDR1 and CDR2 are LNHDA and SQIVND. The immunoSEQ Assay, a bias-controlled multiplex PCR, was used to amplify TCRbeta CDR3 regions from genomic DNA. Concerning the study's data processing: Nucleated cell counts per sample were estimated from amplification of reference gene primers within the assay. Sequence reads were collapsed and filtered to measure the absolute abundance of every unique TCRbeta CDR3 rearrangement. For each sample, productive Simpson clonality was calculated by taking the square root of Simpson's diversity index across productive rearrangements. Held by TCRdb, this immuneACCESS table contains in-frame sequences only and omits some clones. Under half of the omission traces to an unresolved V gene where checked; the cause of the rest is unknown. The DNA was the basis for D and trimming; V, J and clone size are from that table. This sample has 150,000 or so clones in its table, and 80% to 90% of those were observed once. The ten biggest clones cover 8% to 10% of the sample.

The collaborating institutions used their own protocols to collect whole blood in K2EDTA tubes. For TCRbeta analysis, collaborators shipped samples in one of three forms: frozen whole blood, isolated PBMCs, or DNA extracted from either of those sample types. This TCR came from a man aged 55 to 70 with acute or convalescent COVID-19. Sequenced sample: peripheral blood. This receptor chain uses TRBV19 and TRBJ1-2; the central 7 bases match TRBD1. The CDR3 protein sequence reads: CASNIRQGYGYTF. The base sequence is TGTGCCAGTAACATCAGACAGGGCTATGGCTACACCTTC.